Shown below are 29 T cell receptor beta chains from a single sample sequenced in a study of T cells in Graves' hyperthyroidism and ophthalmopathy. RNA transcripts provided the source from which TCR beta CDR3 regions were amplified. A set of HTBI primers served as the primers for a first-round RT-PCR of the TCR CDR3. TCRdb ran MiXCR on the multiplex PCR reads and lists one entry per CDR3 protein. Among under 800,000 distinct CDR3 sequences listed, 14% were seen once. Sequenced material: blood. Receptors originate from a woman in her late teens or twenties with Graves' hyperthyroidism.

In its sample, this clonotype was seen a few times. The chain combines TRBV6-1 with TRBJ1-3, with D hard to call. Germline-derived CDR1 and CDR2 are MNHNS and SASEGT. The CDR3 is 14 amino acids. The V and J ends lost 8 bases and 0 bases respectively, with 11 bases between them. The CDR3 region has the DNA TGTGCCAGCGCATCGCCGCCCTCTGGAAACACCATATATTTT. Encoded protein: CASASPPSGNTIYF.

The chain links TRBV9 to TRBJ1-1, with 7 bases lining up with TRBD1. The CDR3 spans 14 residues. Germline V gene data show CDR1 as SGDLS and CDR2 as YYNGEE. Losses at the gene ends were 4 bases for V and 5 bases for J; bases not matched to a gene: 8. The CDR3 sequence is CASSPSTGRTEAFF. The CDR3 nucleotides read TGTGCCAGCAGCCCCTCGACAGGGCGTACTGAAGCTTTCTTT.

The chain uses TRBV6-1 and TRBJ2-2; D gene uncertain. V lost 5 bases and J lost 0, with 10 bases in between. CDR1 and CDR2 (germline): MNHNS, SASEGT. This CDR3 region has 15 residues. The CDR3 DNA follows: TGTGCCAGCAGTCATACAGACACGAACACCGGGGAGCTGTTTTTT. The encoded protein is CASSHTDTNTGELFF.

This clonotype has only one observation. The CDR3 region has the DNA TGCAGTGCTGGGTCCGGGACTAGCGTATTGGGGACCCAGTACTTC. Encoded protein: CSAGSGTSVLGTQYF. V and J are TRBV20-1 and TRBJ2-5, with 10 bases matching TRBD2. The V and J ends lost 5 bases and 7 bases, in that order; junction bases with no gene match: 13. This CDR3 is built from 15 residues. Germline CDR1 DFQATT, CDR2 SNEGSKA (reference sequence).

This clonotype has at least ten counts. This sequence joins TRBV7-9 and TRBJ2-7; 7 bases are a match to TRBD1. V gave up 4 bases and J gave up 2 bases; unmatched junction bases: 11. The CDR3 has 16 amino acids. Germline CDR1 is SEHNR and CDR2 is FQNEAQ (reference sequence). CDR3 residues: CASSSDFGQATYEQYF. CDR3 coding DNA: TGTGCCAGCAGCTCAGACTTCGGACAGGCTACCTACGAGCAGTACTTC.

In its sample, this clonotype was seen a few times. V gene TRBV28 combines with J gene TRBJ1-4; unclear D gene. The V gene lost 5 bases and the J gene lost 8 bases, with 12 bases spanning the gap. This CDR3 region has 13 residues. Germline assignment: CDR1 MDHEN and CDR2 SYDVKM. The CDR3 nucleotides are TGTGCCAGCAGTCCCCCCCGGAGGGAAAAACTGTTTTTT. Residues: CASSPPRREKLFF.

This clonotype was observed a few times. This may be a read error: a much more frequent sequence differs by one nucleotide. The chain carries TRBV24-1 and TRBJ2-1; no firm D call. The V gene lost 5 bases and the J gene lost 7 bases, with 5 bases spanning the gap. The V gene's germline CDR1 is KGHDR and CDR2 SFDVKD. The CDR3 is 11 residues long. The CDR3 here is CATSGVNEQFF. DNA for the CDR3: TGTGCCACCAGTGGAGTGAATGAGCAGTTCTTC.

This clonotype was recorded many times. The chain uses TRBV6-2 or TRBV6-3 and TRBJ2-7; D is ambiguous. V lost 5 bases and J 1 base, leaving 12 bases between the germline ends. The CDR3 is 14 amino acids. Germline CDR1 reads MNHEY; CDR2 reads SVGEGT. CDR3 nucleotide sequence: TGTGCCAGCAGTCCTCACGACGGATCCTACGAGCAGTACTTC. Translated: CASSPHDGSYEQYF.

V is TRBV24-1 and J is TRBJ2-1; D remains ambiguous. V dropped 4 bases and J dropped 6 bases, with 18 bases sitting between them. Germline values: CDR1 KGHDR, CDR2 SFDVKD. The CDR3 runs to 16 residues. CDR3 nucleotide sequence: TGTGCCACCAGTGACCCCTCCCAGGTGTGGATCAATGAGCAGTTCTTC. It is translated as CATSDPSQVWINEQFF.

This sequence joins TRBV15 and TRBJ2-1; D unclear. The germline gives CDR1 LNHNV, CDR2 YYDKDF (reference sequence). Trimming left V 1 base short and J 6 bases short, with 31 bases between. The CDR3 is 21 amino acids. The DNA for the CDR3 is TGTGCCACCAGCAGAGTAGTGCTCACAGTTGGAAGCGAGCGCCGCTTCAATGAGCAGTTCTTC. Translation: CATSRVVLTVGSERRFNEQFF.

The table lists this clonotype with a few counts. The chain combines TRBV28 with TRBJ2-1; 7 positions agree with TRBD1. Trimming took 4 bases from V and 12 from J; bases not matched to a gene: 9. The germline gives CDR1 MDHEN, CDR2 SYDVKM. This CDR3 contains 13 residues. CDR3 nucleotides: TGTGCCAGCAGTTCCTCGAGGGGGCGGAGGCAGTTCTTC. This gives the protein CASSSSRGRRQFF.

This clonotype was found a few times. J is TRBJ2-7 and V is TRBV5-8; D not resolved. Germline V gene lookup returns CDR1 SGHTS and CDR2 YDEGEE. Trimming shortened V by 3 bases and J by 4 bases, and 14 bases separated the two germline ends. CDR3 size: 14 residues. For the CDR3, the DNA is TGTGCCAGCAGCTCCCCCGGTCGTGGGTACGAGCAGTACTTC. Translated, it gives CASSSPGRGYEQYF.

This clonotype was recorded at least ten times. As DNA, the CDR3 is TGTGCCTGGAGTGTACGTATCGGGAGTAATTCACCCCTCCACTTT. Its translation: CAWSVRIGSNSPLHF. The chain links TRBV30 to TRBJ1-6; D remains ambiguous. Trimming removed 0 bases at V and 6 bases at J, with 12 bases between. The CDR3 contains 15 residues. Germline CDR1 is GTSNPN and CDR2 is SVGIG (reference sequence).

This clonotype was seen more than once but under ten times. V and J are TRBV12-3 or TRBV12-4 and TRBJ1-1; D call uncertain. V lost 8 bases and J 1 base, leaving 8 bases between the germline ends. The CDR3 has 12 residues. The CDR3 region has the DNA TGTGCCAGCGGTCCCGGGAACACTGAAGCTTTCTTT. This encodes CASGPGNTEAFF.

This clonotype was counted only a few times. In DNA form, the CDR3 reads TGTGCCTGGAGTCCCCGAGGAGAGACCCAGTACTTC. It yields the protein CAWSPRGETQYF. The chain recombines TRBV30 with TRBJ2-5; D not resolved. V was clipped by 2 bases and J by 4 bases, with 8 bases between them. The CDR3 has 12 amino acids. The germline V gene encodes CDR1 GTSNPN and CDR2 SVGIG (reference sequence).

This clonotype was seen only once. Germline and junction disagree at one end, which may indicate a read error. The chain links TRBV29-1 to TRBJ2-1, with TRBD2 as a possible D gene (7 bases). The CDR3 loop spans 13 amino acids. Germline CDR1 and CDR2: SQVTM and ANQGSEA. This chain's CDR3 is CSALGGLGNEQSF. DNA of the CDR3: TGCAGCGCTCTCGGGGGGCTAGGGAATGAGCAGTCCTTC.

There are many counts of this clonotype. The chain carries TRBV27 and TRBJ1-2; D is unclear. The germline V gene has CDR1 MNHEY and CDR2 SMNVEV (reference sequence). Trimming removed 0 bases at V and 2 bases at J, with 13 bases between. The CDR3 covers 16 residues. CDR3 loop: CASSLSAREWNYGYTF. Written as DNA, the CDR3 is TGTGCCAGCAGTTTATCTGCGCGGGAATGGAACTATGGCTACACCTTC.

This clonotype was counted many times. This sequence joins TRBV18 and TRBJ1-1, with D unclear. Germline V CDR1 and CDR2: KGHSH, LQKENI. V was pared by 5 bases and J by 6 bases, with 19 bases between. The CDR3 runs 15 residues. CDR3 region: CASSISDLSLAEAFF. The CDR3 DNA sequence: TGTGCCAGCTCAATTTCAGACCTGTCTCTAGCTGAAGCTTTCTTT.

The rearrangement links TRBV29-1 to TRBJ1-2; perhaps TRBD1 as D (6 bases). The germline V gene encodes CDR1 SQVTM and CDR2 ANQGSEA. The CDR3 extends over 14 amino acids. Trimming shortened V by 6 bases and J by 2 bases, and 16 bases separated the two germline ends. The CDR3 bases are TGCAGCGTCATGCTCTGGGACACCAACTATGGCTACACCTTC. It yields the protein CSVMLWDTNYGYTF.

The chain combines TRBV6-2 or TRBV6-3 with TRBJ2-7; D is possibly TRBD2 (6 bases). There are 14 residues in the CDR3. Trimming cost V 2 bases and J 2 bases, with 10 bases left between them. Per the germline V gene, CDR1 is MNHEY and CDR2 is SVGEGT. The CDR3 sequence is CASSYAGIAYEQYF. The CDR3 nucleotides are TGTGCCAGCAGTTACGCGGGAATCGCCTACGAGCAGTACTTC.

This clonotype was recorded many times. The V and J genes are TRBV7-8 and TRBJ2-7; D is perhaps TRBD2 (6 bases). The length of the CDR3 is 14 residues. Germline CDR1 reads SGHVS; CDR2 reads FQNEAQ. Trimming took off 5 bases at V and 1 base at J, with 12 bases between the two ends. Here the CDR3 reads CASSPGDASYEQYF. The DNA of the CDR3 is TGTGCCAGCAGCCCGGGGGATGCTTCCTACGAGCAGTACTTC.

This clonotype appeared a few times. The V gene is TRBV4-1, the J gene TRBJ2-1, with TRBD2 matching over 7 bases. This CDR3 has 16 residues. J was trimmed by 0 bases and V by 4 bases; bases with no gene match: 6. Germline-derived CDR1 and CDR2 are MGHRA and YSYEKL. In DNA, the CDR3 is TGCGCCAGCAGCCCAGGGAGGGGAAGCTCCTACAATGAGCAGTTCTTC. This gives the protein CASSPGRGSSYNEQFF.

At least ten counts were recorded for this clonotype. This chain links TRBV5-1 with TRBJ2-7; no clear D. Trimming pared 1 base from V and 2 bases from J, leaving 13 bases between. This CDR3 is 15 amino acids long. CDR1 is SGHRS, CDR2 YFSETQ, per germline. CDR3 nucleotide sequence: TGCGCCAGCAGCTTGAATGGCAAGGCGCCCTACGAGCAGTACTTC. This encodes CASSLNGKAPYEQYF.

This clonotype appeared many times. This rearrangement joins TRBV15 to TRBJ1-1; D is undetermined. In germline, CDR1 is LNHNV, CDR2 YYDKDF (reference sequence). Trimming left V 6 bases short and J 0 bases short, with 11 bases between. The CDR3 is 14 amino acids. This CDR3 reads CATSEKLMNTEAFF. DNA of the CDR3: TGTGCCACCAGTGAAAAGCTAATGAACACTGAAGCTTTCTTT.

There are a few counts of this clonotype. The chain is built from TRBV7-9 and TRBJ2-7, with TRBD2 identical over 12 bases. The CDR3 runs 20 residues. The germline V gene encodes CDR1 SEHNR and CDR2 FQNEAQ (reference sequence). V was pared by 5 bases and J by 3 bases, with 20 bases of the junction left unmatched. The DNA of the CDR3 is TGTGCCAGCAGCAGTACAGGCGGGGCCCTAGCGGGAGGGCCTATCTACGAGCAGTACTTC. Its protein product is CASSSTGGALAGGPIYEQYF. The entire variable domain, with the rest obtained from reference TRBV7-9 and TRBJ2-7, is as follows: DTGVSQNPRHKITKRGQNVTFRCDPISEHNRLYWYRQTLGQGPEFLTYFQNEAQLEKSRLLSDRFSAERPKGSFSTLEIQRTEQGDSAMYLCASSSTGGALAGGPIYEQYFGPGTRLTVT.

To note about this clonotype: This could be a read error, since a much larger clone is one nucleotide away. The V and J genes are TRBV24-1 and TRBJ2-7; D remains unclear. CDR1 and CDR2 from the germline V gene are KGHDR and SFDVKD. Trimming stripped 8 bases from V and 4 bases from J, with 20 bases between. CDR3 size: 15 residues. DNA for the CDR3: TGTGCCACCAAGCTGGGCCTAAACTTTTGGTACGAGCAGTACTTC. It specifies CATKLGLNFWYEQYF.

This clonotype was observed many times. This chain links TRBV6-2 or TRBV6-3 with TRBJ2-7, with 8 bases aligning to TRBD1. The germline V gene has CDR1 MNHEY and CDR2 SVGEGT. Losses at the gene ends were 2 bases for V and 6 bases for J; bases not matched to a gene: 12. The CDR3 runs to 16 residues. CDR3 DNA sequence: TGTGCCAGCAGTTACCCGGACAGGGTAACCCTCGGCGAGCAGTACTTC. Protein product: CASSYPDRVTLGEQYF.

This clonotype was detected many times. V usage is TRBV7-2 and J usage is TRBJ1-5, with D perhaps TRBD1 (5 bases). Trimming removed 5 bases from V and 6 bases from J, with 17 bases in between. CDR1 and CDR2 from the germline V gene are SGHTA and FQGNSA. This CDR3 is built from 15 residues. The DNA for the CDR3 is TGTGCCAGCAGCCCAAGTCGAGGGGAGGGTCAGCCCCAGCATTTT. Protein sequence: CASSPSRGEGQPQHF. The variable domain in full, with the rest retrieved from reference TRBV7-2 and TRBJ1-5, is GAGVSQSPSNKVTEKGKDVELRCDPISGHTALYWYRQSLGQGLEFLIYFQGNSAPDKSGLPSDRFSAERTGGSVSTLTIQRTQQEDSAVYLCASSPSRGEGQPQHFGDGTRLSIL.

This clonotype was counted only a few times. Here the CDR3 DNA reads TGTGCCAGCGCTAGGGGCAATCAGCCCCAGCATTTT. Translating it yields CASARGNQPQHF. The V and J genes are TRBV28 and TRBJ1-5; D is unclear. Germline V gene sequence: CDR1 MDHEN, CDR2 SYDVKM. The CDR3 totals 12 residues. With 8 bases removed from V and 2 bases from J, the gap between germline ends came to 7 bases.